The 14 T cell receptor beta chains below were found in one sample sequenced in a study of cytomegalovirus exposure and HLA in healthy donors. The PCR used 60 Vbeta and 13 Jbeta primers. Only in-frame clones appear in the TCRdb table, and some are missing; sequencing was by immunoSEQ multiplex PCR. The table records roughly 200,000 clones, roughly four fifths of them present only once. Sequencing was done on a sample of PBMCs. These receptor sequences come from a woman in her 30s in good health and CMV-seropositive.

The sample holds one count of this clone. Written as DNA, the CDR3 is TGTGCCAGCAGTGAATCAGGGGCCTACTCTGGGGCCAACGTCCTGACTTTC. Translating gives CASSESGAYSGANVLTF. This rearrangement joins TRBV25-1 to TRBJ2-6, with D possibly matching TRBD1 (6 bases). Germline CDR1 MGHDK, CDR2 SYGVNS. V dropped 1 base and J dropped 0 bases, with 10 bases sitting between them. This CDR3 comprises 17 residues.

In its sample, this clone was seen a few times. The V and J genes are TRBV7-8 and TRBJ2-3, with D perhaps TRBD1 (5 bases). V shed 5 bases and J shed 2 bases, with 20 bases lying between them. The CDR3 has 17 residues. Germline values: CDR1 SGHVS, CDR2 FQNEAQ. The CDR3 region is CASSRRSDSSATDTQYF. CDR3 DNA: TGTGCCAGCAGCCGTCGATCCGACAGTTCGGCCACAGATACGCAGTATTTT.

The chain links TRBV19 to TRBJ1-5; 7 positions match TRBD1. V lost 3 bases, J lost 3 bases, and 8 bases stayed unmatched. The CDR3 length is 16 residues. The germline V gene has CDR1 LNHDA and CDR2 SQIVND (reference sequence). The DNA for the CDR3 is TGTGCCAGTAGTATGGGGTACAGGGGCCCCAATCAGCCCCAGCATTTT. Its translation: CASSMGYRGPNQPQHF.

This clone was recorded once. This chain links TRBV25-1 with TRBJ2-7, with TRBD1 matching 7 bases. Germline trimming cut 6 bases from V and 5 bases from J; bases unmatched to any gene: 7. The CDR3 has 13 residues. CDR1 is MGHDK and CDR2 is SYGVNS in the germline V gene. CDR3 loop: CASSTGVRNEQYF. In DNA, the CDR3 is TGTGCCAGCAGCACAGGGGTAAGAAACGAGCAGTACTTC.

This clone was observed a handful of times. This chain connects TRBV7-9 to TRBJ2-1, with D perhaps matching TRBD2 (5 bases). CDR1 and CDR2 from the germline V gene are SEHNR and FQNEAQ (reference sequence). The CDR3 is 11 amino acids. V shed 5 bases and J shed 13 bases, with 12 bases lying between them. CDR3 amino acids: CASSQADFQFF. The CDR3 coding sequence is TGTGCCAGCAGCCAGGCGGACTTCCAGTTCTTC.

The table lists this clone with a few counts. The rearrangement uses TRBV7-8 and TRBJ1-2; D possibly corresponds to TRBD1 (6 bases). V lost 6 bases to trimming and J lost 3 bases, with 11 bases between them. The CDR3 length is 13 residues. Per germline, CDR1 SGHVS and CDR2 FQNEAQ. CDR3 region: CASSETGYYGYTF. CDR3 DNA: TGTGCCAGCAGTGAGACAGGTTACTATGGCTACACCTTC.

The chain couples TRBV19 to TRBJ1-5, with a weak D call TRBD1 (5 bases). The germline V and J ends were trimmed by 6 bases and 6 bases, with 15 bases remaining between them. The length of the CDR3 is 14 residues. The germline gives CDR1 LNHDA, CDR2 SQIVND (reference sequence). The DNA for the CDR3 is TGTGCCAGTAGCGAGGACAACACAGCTCAGCCCCAGCATTTT. Translating it yields CASSEDNTAQPQHF.

This clone was recorded a few times. The V call is TRBV5-1, the J call TRBJ2-3; TRBD2 agrees at 7 bases. The CDR3 totals 17 residues. Germline trimming cut 0 bases from V and 2 bases from J; bases unmatched to any gene: 9. Germline V lookup: CDR1 SGHRS, CDR2 YFSETQ. The CDR3 DNA follows: TGCGCCAGCAGCTTGGGACTAAGCGGGAAGACCACAGATACGCAGTATTTT. This gives the protein CASSLGLSGKTTDTQYF.

The rearrangement links TRBV7-2 to TRBJ2-1; 10 nucleotides align to TRBD2. J lost 6 bases, V lost 3 bases, and 5 bases had no gene match. Germline lookup yields CDR1 SGHTA and CDR2 FQGNSA. The CDR3 runs 15 residues. The CDR3 DNA reads as TGTGCCAGCAGCTTCGGGCTAGCGGGAGTCAATGAGCAGTTCTTC. This gives the protein CASSFGLAGVNEQFF.

The chain couples TRBV4-2 to TRBJ2-7; perhaps TRBD1 as D (5 bases). The CDR3 spans 13 residues. Per germline, CDR1 LGHNA and CDR2 YNFKEQ. The ends were cut back, 3 bases at V and 0 bases at J, with 6 bases in the middle. The CDR3 DNA reads TGTGCCAGCAGCCATGACAGCTCCTACGAGCAGTACTTC. It translates to CASSHDSSYEQYF.

The CDR3 region has the DNA TGCGCCAGCAGGGCGGGACTAGCCAGCACAGATACGCAGTATTTT. It yields the protein CASRAGLASTDTQYF. The rearrangement joins TRBV5-1 to TRBJ2-3; 9 nucleotides match TRBD2. The V gene's germline CDR1 is SGHRS and CDR2 YFSETQ. The V gene end was trimmed by 5 bases and the J gene end by 0 bases; junction bases not matched to a gene: 4. The CDR3 runs to 15 residues.

This clone was seen only once. V gene TRBV28 combines with J gene TRBJ2-3, with TRBD1 identical over 11 bases. The CDR3 runs to 18 residues. From germline, CDR1 is MDHEN and CDR2 SYDVKM. Trimming at V came to 1 base and at J to 1 base, leaving 7 bases not matched to a gene. CDR3 DNA sequence: TGTGCCAGCAGTTTATCCTATGGACAGGGGGCTGGCACAGATACGCAGTATTTT. Translating it yields CASSLSYGQGAGTDTQYF.

This clone is a singleton in its sample. This chain joins TRBV7-3 and TRBJ2-1; 11 positions agree with TRBD2. Germline lookup yields CDR1 SGHTA and CDR2 FQGTGA. The CDR3 sequence is 16 residues long. J lost 7 bases, V lost 3 bases, and 8 bases had no gene match. The CDR3 coding sequence is TGTGCCAGCAGCTTTAGGGGACTAGCGGACACTAATGAGCAGTTCTTC. Protein sequence: CASSFRGLADTNEQFF.

This sequence joins TRBV4-3 and TRBJ2-7, with D perhaps TRBD1 (5 bases). CDR3 length: 15 residues. V was cut by 0 bases and J by 3 bases, with 12 bases left in between. In germline, CDR1 is LGHNA, CDR2 YSLEER. Here the CDR3 DNA reads TGCGCCAGCAGCCAAGATCAGGGAACCTACTACGAGCAGTACTTC. Its translation: CASSQDQGTYYEQYF.